This is a list of T cell receptor beta chains from one sample in a study of T cells in localized non-small cell lung cancer. Profiling relied on immunoSEQ multiplex PCR, and the TCRdb table lists in-frame clones only, not all of them. Of 15,000 to 20,000 clones in the sample, roughly 90% were seen once. Sequences were derived from peripheral blood mononuclear cells, sampled before any cancer treatment. These receptors were taken from a woman between 35 and 70 years old with stage III lung adenocarcinoma. The CDR3 runs from the conserved cysteine through the conserved F or W. A D gene is named only where the DNA matches it firmly. Clone size is stated in some rows and not others, as once, few, many or a class when expanded.

D gene	clone size	V gene	J gene	CDR3 protein	CDR3 DNA
TRBD2	-	TRBV4-2	TRBJ2-7	CASSQGQAGTSGSHEQYF	TGTGCCAGCAGCCAGGGCCAGGCCGGGACTAGCGGATCCCACGAGCAGTACTTC
-	-	TRBV4-2	TRBJ1-3	CASSQTAGNTIYF	TGTGCCAGCAGCCAGACAGCTGGAAACACCATATATTTT
-	once	TRBV28	TRBJ1-2	CASSRRYGYTF	TGTGCCAGCAGTCGTCGGTATGGCTACACCTTC
-	-	TRBV5-4	TRBJ1-2	CASPGKTYGYTF	TGTGCCAGCCCAGGAAAGACCTATGGCTACACCTTC
-	-	TRBV6-5	TRBJ1-5	CASRRRESNQPQHF	TGTGCCAGCAGAAGGAGGGAAAGCAATCAGCCCCAGCATTTT
TRBD1	-	TRBV18	TRBJ1-3	CASSDPRRDRALSGNTIYF	TGTGCCAGCTCAGACCCCCGGCGGGACAGGGCCCTCTCTGGAAACACCATATATTTT
TRBD1	-	TRBV13	TRBJ1-2	CASSPTRGLDGYTF	TGTGCCAGCAGCCCGACCAGGGGGCTTGATGGCTACACCTTC
-	few	TRBV30	TRBJ1-1	CAWSDGDGTEAFF	TGTGCCTGGAGTGACGGGGACGGCACTGAAGCTTTCTTT
-	-	TRBV5-8	TRBJ1-2	CASSLASYGYTF	TGTGCCAGCAGCTTGGCCTCCTATGGCTACACCTTC
-	-	TRBV14	TRBJ1-2	CASSRQRGYGYTF	TGTGCCAGCAGCCGACAGCGAGGCTATGGCTACACCTTC
-	-	TRBV27	TRBJ2-7	CASSPGPRDGAYEQYF	TGTGCCAGCAGTCCTGGGCCCCGGGACGGAGCCTACGAGCAGTACTTC
-	-	TRBV2	TRBJ1-3	CASSGFEVGGNTIYF	TGTGCCAGCAGTGGATTTGAGGTTGGTGGAAACACCATATATTTT
-	once	TRBV5-6	TRBJ2-6	CASSLQDVLTF	TGTGCCAGCAGCTTACAGGACGTCCTGACTTTC
-	-	TRBV27	TRBJ1-5	CASGRNQPQHF	TGTGCCAGCGGGCGCAATCAGCCCCAGCATTTT
TRBD2	-	TRBV7-2	TRBJ2-5	CASSSRLAGVETQYF	TGTGCCAGCAGCTCTAGACTAGCGGGGGTGGAGACCCAGTACTTC
-	once	TRBV30	TRBJ1-5	CAWTNQENQPQHF	TGTGCCTGGACAAACCAAGAGAATCAGCCCCAGCATTTT
-	-	TRBV7-9	TRBJ2-3	CASRSESGTDTQYF	TGTGCCAGCCGCTCGGAGTCGGGCACAGATACGCAGTATTTT
-	-	TRBV7-2	TRBJ1-3	CASSLASGSGNTIYF	TGTGCCAGCAGCTTAGCGTCAGGGTCCGGAAACACCATATATTTT
-	-	TRBV29-1	TRBJ1-2	CSAGQVGDYGYTF	TGCAGCGCTGGCCAGGTGGGGGACTATGGCTACACCTTC
-	-	TRBV5-1	TRBJ1-5	CASSLDGQINQPQHF	TGCGCCAGCAGCTTGGACGGACAAATAAACCAGCCCCAGCATTTT
TRBD1	-	TRBV13	TRBJ2-7	CASSSPRDRVSYEQYF	TGTGCCAGCAGCTCCCCCCGGGACAGGGTCTCCTACGAGCAGTACTTC
-	few	TRBV5-1	TRBJ1-6	CASSLAGTAHSPLHF	TGCGCCAGCAGCTTGGCCGGGACTGCGCATTCACCCCTCCACTTT
-	-	TRBV28	TRBJ1-2	CASSPGMMGSRGYTF	TGTGCCAGCAGCCCGGGTATGATGGGATCGAGAGGCTACACCTTC
-	few	TRBV30	TRBJ2-5	CAWSGKGGGETQYF	TGTGCCTGGAGTGGAAAAGGGGGAGGTGAGACCCAGTACTTC
-	-	TRBV15	TRBJ2-7	CATSRGEDYEQYF	TGTGCCACCAGCAGAGGTGAGGACTACGAGCAGTACTTC
-	-	TRBV6-1	TRBJ2-5	CASSVGPKETQYF	TGTGCCAGCAGTGTGGGCCCCAAGGAGACCCAGTACTTC
TRBD1	-	TRBV19	TRBJ1-2	CASSDRDGGYTF	TGTGCCAGTAGTGACAGGGATGGCGGCTACACCTTC
-	-	TRBV19	TRBJ1-5	CASIPEQGYSNQPQHF	TGTGCCAGTATCCCCGAACAGGGATATAGCAATCAGCCCCAGCATTTT
TRBD1	-	TRBV19	TRBJ1-6	CASSGQGDNSPLHF	TGTGCCAGTTCTGGACAGGGCGATAATTCACCCCTCCACTTT
-	-	TRBV9	TRBJ1-2	CASSEQTGLRGYTF	TGTGCCAGCAGCGAACAGACAGGTCTACGGGGCTACACCTTC
TRBD1	-	TRBV30	TRBJ2-2	CAWSDRMELFF	TGTGCCTGGTCGGACAGGATGGAGCTGTTTTTT
-	-	TRBV5-5	TRBJ2-7	CASSFLTKSYEQYF	TGTGCCAGCAGCTTTCTGACAAAATCCTACGAGCAGTACTTC
TRBD2	-	TRBV10-3	TRBJ2-5	CAISGTSGWETQYF	TGTGCCATCAGTGGGACTAGCGGTTGGGAGACCCAGTACTTC
TRBD1	few	TRBV29-1	TRBJ1-1	CSVTRGDRGNPFF	TGCAGCGTTACAAGGGGGGACAGGGGAAATCCTTTCTTT
-	-	TRBV7-2	TRBJ2-1	CASSLVMGRDEQFF	TGTGCCAGCAGCTTAGTAATGGGCCGGGATGAGCAGTTCTTC
-	once	TRBV10-1	TRBJ1-1	CASSDPRRATEAFF	TGCGCCAGCAGTGACCCCCGTCGGGCCACTGAAGCTTTCTTT
TRBD2	-	TRBV18	TRBJ2-7	CASSPRGLAGSYEQYF	TGTGCCAGCTCACCACGCGGACTAGCGGGCTCCTACGAGCAGTACTTC
-	-	TRBV6-5	TRBJ2-7	CASSYGTPYEQYF	TGTGCCAGCAGTTACGGGACTCCCTACGAGCAGTACTTC
TRBD2	-	TRBV4-3	TRBJ2-3	CASSQDLASGVGNTQYF	TGCGCCAGCAGCCAAGATCTGGCTAGCGGGGTTGGGAATACGCAGTATTTT
TRBD1	-	TRBV10-3	TRBJ2-7	CAISGQDYEQYF	TGTGCCATCAGCGGACAGGACTACGAGCAGTACTTC
TRBD1	few	TRBV2	TRBJ1-6	CASGDRGENSPLHF	TGTGCCAGTGGGGACAGGGGCGAGAATTCACCCCTCCACTTT
-	-	TRBV19	TRBJ1-1	CASSPGGYMNTEAFF	TGTGCCAGTTCACCGGGGGGATACATGAACACTGAAGCTTTCTTT
-	-	TRBV27	TRBJ2-2	CASSLRSPWGSSGELFF	TGTGCCAGCAGTTTGCGGAGTCCGTGGGGTTCGAGCGGGGAGCTGTTTTTT
-	-	TRBV5-1	TRBJ2-5	CASKRTQQETQYF	TGCGCCAGCAAACGGACCCAGCAAGAGACCCAGTACTTC
TRBD2	once	TRBV11-2	TRBJ2-1	CASSLEPPSGAYNEQFF	TGTGCCAGCAGCTTAGAACCACCTAGCGGGGCCTACAATGAGCAGTTCTTC
-	-	TRBV5-1	TRBJ2-6	CASSLTAGANVLTF	TGCGCCAGCAGCTTGACTGCTGGGGCCAACGTCCTGACTTTC
-	-	TRBV5-6	TRBJ2-7	CASSLRSGRYEQYF	TGTGCCAGCAGCTTAAGAAGCGGAAGATACGAGCAGTACTTC
TRBD1	few	TRBV28	TRBJ1-5	CASSLSGQGANQPQHF	TGTGCCAGCAGTTTGTCCGGACAGGGGGCCAATCAGCCCCAGCATTTT
TRBD2	once	TRBV14	TRBJ2-3	CASSPLIAGGGGKRTDTQYF	TGTGCCAGCAGCCCGTTAATAGCGGGAGGGGGAGGCAAACGCACAGATACGCAGTATTTT
TRBD1	once	TRBV30	TRBJ2-7	CAWMRDRAEQYF	TGTGCCTGGATGAGGGACAGGGCCGAGCAGTACTTC
TRBD1	few	TRBV6-1	TRBJ1-1	CASDRQGFGTEAFF	TGTGCCAGCGATCGACAGGGATTCGGCACTGAAGCTTTCTTT
TRBD1	-	TRBV7-3	TRBJ2-1	CASSLSGTGNNEQFF	TGTGCCAGCAGCTTAAGCGGGACAGGGAACAATGAGCAGTTCTTC
-	once	TRBV5-4	TRBJ1-1	CASSEKNNRDTEAFF	TGTGCCAGCAGCGAGAAAAATAACAGGGACACTGAAGCTTTCTTT
-	-	TRBV28	TRBJ2-5	CASSFRSPGPQETQYF	TGTGCCAGCAGTTTTCGATCCCCCGGGCCACAAGAGACCCAGTACTTC
TRBD2	once	TRBV11-3	TRBJ2-1	CASTIAGNYNEQFF	TGTGCCAGCACGATAGCGGGAAACTACAATGAGCAGTTCTTC